Presented here are 32 T cell receptor beta chains from one specimen sequenced in a study of blood T cell repertoires in COVID-19. Assay used: immunoSEQ multiplex PCR; TCRdb lists only in-frame clones, some missing. The profile shows 200,000 to 250,000 clones, roughly 86% of them singletons. The sample consisted of PBMCs or T cells enriched from blood (not recorded which). These receptors were collected from a woman aged 50 to 65 who had recovered from COVID-19.

The chain employs TRBV19 and TRBJ2-3; 8 bases line up with TRBD2. The V gene's germline CDR1 is LNHDA and CDR2 SQIVND (reference sequence). The length of the CDR3 is 14 residues. Germline trimming cut 7 bases from V and 3 bases from J; bases unmatched to any gene: 6. CDR3 sequence (DNA): TGTGCCAGTACTTTTGGACTAGCTACAGATACGCAGTATTTT. As protein: CASTFGLATDTQYF.

The genes are TRBV5-6 and TRBJ2-7; a possible D gene is TRBD1 (5 bases). Trimming pared 5 bases from V and 3 bases from J, leaving 9 bases between. Germline V gene lookup returns CDR1 SGHDT and CDR2 YYEEEE. CDR3 length equals 12 residues. The CDR3 loop is CASSRDSYEQYF. CDR3 DNA: TGTGCCAGCAGTCGCGACAGCTACGAGCAGTACTTC.

CDR3 sequence reads: CASSVGGGDTQYF. In nucleotides, the CDR3 is TGTGCCAGCAGCGTAGGGGGGGGAGATACGCAGTATTTT. The chain links TRBV9 to TRBJ2-3; 7 bases align to TRBD2. With 0 bases clipped from V and 5 bases from J, the junction kept 0 bases outside the gene matches. The CDR3 length is 13 residues. Per the germline V gene, CDR1 is SGDLS and CDR2 is YYNGEE.

A single count supports this clone. The chain employs TRBV4-1 and TRBJ1-4; 7 positions match TRBD1. Germline loops: CDR1 MGHRA, CDR2 YSYEKL. Unmatched junction bases numbered 6, after V lost 4 bases and J lost 4 bases. CDR3 length: 15 residues. The CDR3 sequence: CASSPPGTDNEKLFF. CDR3 DNA: TGCGCCAGCAGCCCCCCCGGGACAGATAATGAAAAACTGTTTTTT.

The CDR3 sequence is CASTSGTRDSMNTEAFF. In nucleotides, the CDR3 is TGTGCCAGTACCTCAGGAACCCGGGACAGTATGAACACTGAAGCTTTCTTT. The V gene is TRBV19, the J gene TRBJ1-1; 7 bases line up with TRBD1. Per the germline V gene, CDR1 is LNHDA and CDR2 is SQIVND (reference sequence). The ends lost 7 bases at V and 0 bases at J; junction bases unmatched: 14. CDR3 length: 17 amino acids.

The chain recombines TRBV19 with TRBJ2-7; 7 positions agree with TRBD2. There are 15 residues in the CDR3. The V and J ends lost 2 bases and 0 bases, in that order; junction bases with no gene match: 4. Germline loops: CDR1 LNHDA, CDR2 SQIVND (reference sequence). In nucleotides, the CDR3 is TGTGCCAGTAGTATATGGCGGGGGAGCTCCTACGAGCAGTACTTC. Translated, it gives CASSIWRGSSYEQYF.

The rearrangement uses TRBV27 and TRBJ2-5; 7 bases match TRBD2. The germline V gene encodes CDR1 MNHEY and CDR2 SMNVEV (reference sequence). With 7 bases clipped from V and 3 bases from J, the junction kept 5 bases outside the gene matches. This CDR3 spans 13 amino acids. The CDR3 reads CASMSGLEETQYF. In nucleotides, the CDR3 is TGTGCCAGCATGTCAGGACTAGAAGAGACCCAGTACTTC.

The chain carries TRBV5-6 and TRBJ1-5; a possible D gene is TRBD1 (6 bases). This CDR3 is 15 amino acids long. Germline assignment: CDR1 SGHDT and CDR2 YYEEEE. V was pared by 2 bases and J by 7 bases, with 16 bases between. The CDR3 DNA is TGTGCCAGCAGCTTTGCAGGGGTGACGTCGCAGCCCCAGCATTTT. This translates into CASSFAGVTSQPQHF.

The CDR3 region is CASSDRSAADTIYF. The CDR3 DNA follows: TGCGCCAGCAGTGATAGGAGTGCTGCGGACACCATATATTTT. The chain links TRBV10-2 to TRBJ1-3; D unresolved. The CDR3 covers 14 residues. Germline loops: CDR1 WSHSY, CDR2 SAAADI. V was trimmed by 3 bases and J by 8 bases, leaving 14 bases between them.

The V and J genes are TRBV19 and TRBJ2-1, with 10 bases aligning to TRBD1. There are 15 residues in the CDR3. The V and J ends lost 6 bases and 3 bases, in that order; junction bases with no gene match: 5. Per germline, CDR1 LNHDA and CDR2 SQIVND (reference sequence). The DNA for the CDR3 is TGTGCCAGTAGCCACCGGGACAGGGGCTACAATGAGCAGTTCTTC. This codes for CASSHRDRGYNEQFF.

This clone was counted between two and nine times. The chain couples TRBV6-1 to TRBJ2-3; TRBD2 aligns across 7 bases. Germline CDR1 reads MNHNS; CDR2 reads SASEGT. CDR3 length equals 15 residues. J gave up 1 base and V 7 bases, and 8 bases lay outside the gene matches. This chain's CDR3 is CASTYPGGGTDTQYF. The CDR3 DNA follows: TGTGCCAGCACTTATCCGGGGGGAGGCACAGATACGCAGTATTTT.

The J gene is TRBJ2-7, the V gene TRBV7-2, with D possibly TRBD2 on 5 matching bases. The V gene's germline CDR1 is SGHTA and CDR2 FQGNSA. V was clipped by 3 bases and J by 6 bases, with 12 bases between them. The CDR3 has 13 amino acids. As DNA, the CDR3 is TGTGCCAGCAGCTTCGGGGTTCTGGTCGAGCAGTACTTC. As protein: CASSFGVLVEQYF.

V gene TRBV6-5 combines with J gene TRBJ1-1; D remains ambiguous. CDR1 is MNHEY and CDR2 is SVGAGI in the germline V gene. The CDR3 contains 14 residues. Trimming shortened V by 6 bases and J by 0 bases, and 11 bases separated the two germline ends. CDR3 loop: CASRSYGLNTEAFF. Here the CDR3 DNA reads TGTGCCAGCAGGAGCTACGGGTTGAACACTGAAGCTTTCTTT.

The V gene is TRBV11-2, the J gene TRBJ2-1; D not resolved. Germline V gene data show CDR1 as SGHAT and CDR2 as FQNNGV. This CDR3 contains 13 residues. V was cut by 1 base and J by 5 bases, with 6 bases left in between. CDR3 in DNA: TGTGCCAGCAGCTTAGGTCTCCACAATGAGCAGTTCTTC. Encoded protein: CASSLGLHNEQFF.

V and J are TRBV28 and TRBJ2-1; D perhaps matches TRBD1 (7 bases). The CDR3 runs 15 residues. From germline, CDR1 is MDHEN and CDR2 SYDVKM. V was trimmed by 5 bases and J by 6 bases, leaving 17 bases between them. This chain's CDR3 is CASSIGGPGGNEQFF. In nucleotides, the CDR3 is TGTGCCAGCAGTATAGGAGGGCCAGGGGGCAATGAGCAGTTCTTC.

This chain joins TRBV10-3 and TRBJ1-4; no definite D call. Per germline, CDR1 ENHRY and CDR2 SYGVKD. The CDR3 has 14 amino acids. Trimming took 2 bases from V and 7 from J, leaving 11 bases between them. For the CDR3, the DNA is TGTGCCATCAGTGAGGAAGGTCGGAGTGAAAAACTGTTTTTT. Protein product: CAISEEGRSEKLFF.

CDR3 protein: CASSGPSRQATGELFF. For the CDR3, the DNA is TGTGCCAGCAGCGGGCCGTCGAGACAAGCAACCGGGGAGCTGTTTTTT. The chain recombines TRBV7-9 with TRBJ2-2, with no clear D. The V gene's germline CDR1 is SEHNR and CDR2 FQNEAQ (reference sequence). V lost 5 bases and J 5 bases, leaving 18 bases between the germline ends. CDR3 size: 16 residues.

This rearrangement joins TRBV11-2 to TRBJ2-1, with no clear D. CDR1 is SGHAT, CDR2 FQNNGV, per germline. This CDR3 spans 14 amino acids. The germline V and J ends were trimmed by 4 bases and 7 bases, with 14 bases remaining between them. The CDR3 DNA is TGTGCCAGCAGCTCGCTACCCCACTCGAATGAGCAGTTCTTC. As protein: CASSSLPHSNEQFF.

V and J are TRBV19 and TRBJ2-7; a weak D match, TRBD2 (8 bases). This CDR3 has 17 residues. CDR1 and CDR2 from the germline V gene are LNHDA and SQIVND (reference sequence). Trimming shortened V by 6 bases and J by 4 bases, and 25 bases separated the two germline ends. For the CDR3, the DNA is TGTGCCAGTAGGACGACAGGGAGAGCGGGAGACGTTTACGAGCAGTACTTC. Translating gives CASRTTGRAGDVYEQYF.

The genes are TRBV5-4 and TRBJ1-4; 8 bases align to TRBD1. The CDR3 sequence is 15 residues long. The ends lost 0 bases at V and 8 bases at J; junction bases unmatched: 6. Germline V gene sequence: CDR1 SGHNT, CDR2 YYREEE (reference sequence). Written as DNA, the CDR3 is TGTGCCAGCAGCTTGGACGCGGGACAGGACGAAAAACTGTTTTTT. This gives the protein CASSLDAGQDEKLFF.

The chain has TRBV2 and TRBJ1-1; 7 nucleotides match TRBD1. The germline gives CDR1 SNHLY, CDR2 FYNNEI. CDR3 length: 14 amino acids. J gave up 1 base and V 6 bases, and 5 bases lay outside the gene matches. CDR3 DNA: TGTGCCAGCAGGGCCGGGACAGCGAACACTGAAGCTTTCTTT. Its protein product is CASRAGTANTEAFF.

CDR3 bases: TGCGCCAGCAGCAAGGGACAGCCGGCTGGAAACACCATATATTTT. This codes for CASSKGQPAGNTIYF. The V call is TRBV5-1, the J call TRBJ1-3; TRBD1 aligns across 7 bases. The CDR3 loop spans 15 amino acids. The junction had 6 bases not matched to a gene; V was cut back by 4 bases and J by 2 bases. The germline V gene has CDR1 SGHRS and CDR2 YFSETQ.

The chain links TRBV18 to TRBJ2-1; 12 bases are a match to TRBD2. V lost 0 bases to trimming and J lost 7 bases; unmatched junction nucleotides: 1. Germline values: CDR1 KGHSH, CDR2 LQKENI. The CDR3 extends over 15 amino acids. In DNA, the CDR3 is TGTGCCAGCTCACCACCGCTAGCGGGAGGGAATGAGCAGTTCTTC. This codes for CASSPPLAGGNEQFF.

This clone was picked up a small number of times. CDR3 sequence (DNA): TGTGCCAGCACCGGGGGTAGTGGAAACACCATATATTTT. Translation gives CASTGGSGNTIYF. The rearrangement joins TRBV28 to TRBJ1-3; tentatively, D is TRBD1 (5 bases). The germline V gene has CDR1 MDHEN and CDR2 SYDVKM. The CDR3 length is 13 residues. V lost 7 bases and J 3 bases, leaving 10 bases between the germline ends.

The genes are TRBV15 and TRBJ2-1, with unresolved D. This CDR3 comprises 17 residues. Germline values: CDR1 LNHNV, CDR2 YYDKDF (reference sequence). The V and J ends lost 1 base and 5 bases respectively, with 18 bases between them. The CDR3 loop is CATSRALLSISHNEQFF. The CDR3, as DNA: TGTGCCACCAGCAGAGCCCTACTGTCTATCTCTCACAATGAGCAGTTCTTC.

The chain uses TRBV19 and TRBJ1-2; no firm D call. With 2 bases removed from V and 5 bases from J, the gap between germline ends came to 18 bases. Germline V gene lookup returns CDR1 LNHDA and CDR2 SQIVND (reference sequence). The CDR3 has 16 residues. CDR3 in DNA: TGTGCCAGTAGTATAACCCATCTGGAGGGTTTATATGGCTACACCTTC. Its translation is CASSITHLEGLYGYTF.

J is TRBJ2-4 and V is TRBV10-2; 7 bases map to TRBD1. The CDR3 has 12 amino acids. Germline V gives CDR1 WSHSY, CDR2 SAAADI. V gave up 3 bases and J gave up 14 bases; unmatched junction bases: 7. CDR3: CASSDRTGYEYF. The CDR3 DNA sequence: TGCGCCAGCAGTGACAGGACAGGCTATGAGTACTTC.

The CDR3 DNA reads as TGCGCCAGCAGCACCGACAGGGGGCAGGGCTACACCTTC. The encoded protein is CASSTDRGQGYTF. The V and J genes are TRBV5-1 and TRBJ1-2; 10 nucleotides align to TRBD1. Germline-derived CDR1 and CDR2 are SGHRS and YFSETQ. This CDR3 is built from 13 residues. After removal of 4 bases from V and 8 bases from J, the junction contained 5 bases not matched to a gene.

This chain uses TRBV29-1 with TRBJ1-5; D unclear. Trimming left V 5 bases short and J 2 bases short, with 22 bases between. CDR1 SQVTM and CDR2 ANQGSEA come from the germline V gene. The CDR3 is 17 amino acids. The CDR3 is CSVHSIPRDMGNQPQHF. The CDR3, as DNA: TGCAGCGTTCACTCTATCCCCCGCGACATGGGCAATCAGCCCCAGCATTTT. The full variable domain, in which reference TRBV29-1 and TRBJ1-5 provide the parts outside the CDR3, is SAVISQKPSRDICQRGTSLTIQCQVDSQVTMMFWYRQQPGQSLTLIATANQGSEATYESGFVIDKFPISRPNLTFSTLTVSNMSPEDSSIYLCSVHSIPRDMGNQPQHFGDGTRLSIL.

The chain recombines TRBV7-9 with TRBJ2-4; D is perhaps TRBD2 (7 bases). Deletions cut 4 bases from V and 2 bases from J, with 24 bases between. Germline values: CDR1 SEHNR, CDR2 FQNEAQ (reference sequence). The CDR3 sequence is 19 residues long. Here the CDR3 reads CASSSSRGGGKGTKNIQYF. Here the CDR3 DNA reads TGTGCCAGCAGCTCGTCGAGAGGGGGGGGCAAAGGGACCAAAAACATTCAGTACTTC.

The gene calls are TRBV7-2 and TRBJ2-7, with TRBD2 identical over 11 bases. Germline assignment: CDR1 SGHTA and CDR2 FQGNSA. CDR3 length: 15 residues. V trimming: 3 bases; J trimming: 6 bases; junction bases outside the gene matches: 7. CDR3 residues: CASSFLAGGHGEQYF. CDR3 sequence (DNA): TGTGCCAGCAGCTTCTTAGCGGGAGGGCATGGCGAGCAGTACTTC.

V and J are TRBV7-2 and TRBJ2-1; 7 bases are shared with TRBD2. V lost 3 bases and J lost 6; bases outside the gene matches: 2. The germline V gene encodes CDR1 SGHTA and CDR2 FQGNSA. CDR3 length equals 13 residues. The chain's CDR3 is CASSLTSLNEQFF. Here the CDR3 DNA reads TGTGCCAGCAGCTTGACTAGCCTCAATGAGCAGTTCTTC.